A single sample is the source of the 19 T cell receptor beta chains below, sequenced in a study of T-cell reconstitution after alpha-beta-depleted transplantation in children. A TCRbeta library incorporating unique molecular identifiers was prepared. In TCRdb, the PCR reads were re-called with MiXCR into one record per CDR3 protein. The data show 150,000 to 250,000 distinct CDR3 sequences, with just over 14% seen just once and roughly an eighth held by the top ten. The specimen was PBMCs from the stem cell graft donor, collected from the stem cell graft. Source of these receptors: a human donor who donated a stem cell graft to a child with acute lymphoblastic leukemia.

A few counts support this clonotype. The CDR3 DNA reads TGCGCCAGCAGCCCATCCTTACAGGGAGGGACTGAAGCTTTCTTT. Translating it yields CASSPSLQGGTEAFF. The V and J genes are TRBV4-1 and TRBJ1-1; TRBD1 is a possible D gene (6 bases). The germline V gene has CDR1 MGHRA and CDR2 YSYEKL. V shed 4 bases and J shed 5 bases, with 17 bases lying between them. The CDR3 is made up of 15 amino acids.

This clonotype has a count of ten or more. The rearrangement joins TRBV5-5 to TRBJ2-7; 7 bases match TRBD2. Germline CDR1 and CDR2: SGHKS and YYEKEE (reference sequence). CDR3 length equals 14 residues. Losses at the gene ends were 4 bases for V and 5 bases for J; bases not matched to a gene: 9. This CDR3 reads CASSPMRELDEQYF. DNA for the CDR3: TGTGCCAGCAGCCCTATGCGGGAGTTGGACGAGCAGTACTTC.

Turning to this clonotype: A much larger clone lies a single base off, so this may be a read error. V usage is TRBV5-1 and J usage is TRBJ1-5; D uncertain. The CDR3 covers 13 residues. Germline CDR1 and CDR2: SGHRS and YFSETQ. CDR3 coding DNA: TGCCCCAGCAGCCAGGACAGCAATCAGCCCCAGCATTTT. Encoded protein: CPSSQDSNQPQHF.

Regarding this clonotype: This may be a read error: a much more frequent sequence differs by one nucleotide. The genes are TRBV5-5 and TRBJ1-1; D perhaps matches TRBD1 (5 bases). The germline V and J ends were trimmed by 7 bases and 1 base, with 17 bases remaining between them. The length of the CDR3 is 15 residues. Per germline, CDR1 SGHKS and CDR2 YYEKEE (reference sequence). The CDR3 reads CASGGGPGGNTEAFF. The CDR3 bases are TGTGCCAGCGGCGGGGGACCGGGAGGGAACACTGAAGCTTTCTTT. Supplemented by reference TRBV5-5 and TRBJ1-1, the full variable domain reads DAGVTQSPTHLIKTRGQQVTLRCSPISGHKSVSWYQQVLGQGPQFIFQYYEKEERGRGNFPDRFSARQFPNYSSELNVNALLLGDSALYLCASGGGPGGNTEAFFGQGTRLTVV.

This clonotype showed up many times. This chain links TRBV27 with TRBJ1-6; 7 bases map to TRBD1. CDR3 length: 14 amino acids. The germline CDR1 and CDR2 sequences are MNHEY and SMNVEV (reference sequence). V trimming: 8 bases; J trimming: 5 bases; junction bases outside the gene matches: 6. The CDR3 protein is CASGETGNNSPLHF. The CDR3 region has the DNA TGTGCCAGCGGAGAGACAGGGAATAATTCACCCCTCCACTTT.

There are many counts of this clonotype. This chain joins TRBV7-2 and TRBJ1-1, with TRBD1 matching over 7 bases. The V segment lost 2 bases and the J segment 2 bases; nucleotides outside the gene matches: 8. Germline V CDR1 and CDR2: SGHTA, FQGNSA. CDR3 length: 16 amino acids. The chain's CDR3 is CASSLWGGDSNTEAFF. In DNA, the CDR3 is TGTGCCAGCAGCTTATGGGGCGGGGACAGTAACACTGAAGCTTTCTTT. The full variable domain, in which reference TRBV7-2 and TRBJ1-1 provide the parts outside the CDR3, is GAGVSQSPSNKVTEKGKDVELRCDPISGHTALYWYRQSLGQGLEFLIYFQGNSAPDKSGLPSDRFSAERTGGSVSTLTIQRTQQEDSAVYLCASSLWGGDSNTEAFFGQGTRLTVV.

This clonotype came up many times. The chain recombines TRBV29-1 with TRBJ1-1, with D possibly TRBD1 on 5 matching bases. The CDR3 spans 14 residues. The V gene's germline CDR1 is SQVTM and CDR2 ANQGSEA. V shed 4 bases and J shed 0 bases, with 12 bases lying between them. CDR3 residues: CSVAPGRMNTEAFF. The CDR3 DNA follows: TGCAGCGTTGCACCGGGACGGATGAACACTGAAGCTTTCTTT.

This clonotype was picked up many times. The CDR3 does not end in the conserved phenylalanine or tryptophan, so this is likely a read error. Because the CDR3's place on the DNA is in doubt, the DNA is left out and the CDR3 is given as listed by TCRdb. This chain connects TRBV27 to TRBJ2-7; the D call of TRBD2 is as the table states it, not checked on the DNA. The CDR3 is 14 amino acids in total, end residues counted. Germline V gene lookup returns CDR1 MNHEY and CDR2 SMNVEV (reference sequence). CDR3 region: CASRPQGRTGLDLL.

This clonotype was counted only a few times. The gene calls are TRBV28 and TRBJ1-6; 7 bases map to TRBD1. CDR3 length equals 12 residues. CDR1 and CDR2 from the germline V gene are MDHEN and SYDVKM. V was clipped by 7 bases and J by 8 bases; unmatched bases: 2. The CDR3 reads CASKGAYSPLHF. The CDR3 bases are TGTGCCAGCAAGGGGGCTTATTCACCCCTCCACTTT.

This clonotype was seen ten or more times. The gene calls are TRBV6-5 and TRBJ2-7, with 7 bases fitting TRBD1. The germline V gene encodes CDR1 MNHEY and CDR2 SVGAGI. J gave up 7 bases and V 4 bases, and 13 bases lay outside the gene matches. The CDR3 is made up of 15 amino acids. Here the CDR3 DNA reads TGTGCCAGCAGTTCTTTGACAGGGCCCTTAGGGGAGCAGTACTTC. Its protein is CASSSLTGPLGEQYF.

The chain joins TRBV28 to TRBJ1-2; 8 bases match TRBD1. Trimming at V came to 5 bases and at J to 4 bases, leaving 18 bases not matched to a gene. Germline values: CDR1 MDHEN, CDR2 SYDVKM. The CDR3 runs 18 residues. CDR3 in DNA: TGTGCCAGCAGTATACACCGGGACAGGACTGCCCTCAGCTATGGCTACACCTTC. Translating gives CASSIHRDRTALSYGYTF.

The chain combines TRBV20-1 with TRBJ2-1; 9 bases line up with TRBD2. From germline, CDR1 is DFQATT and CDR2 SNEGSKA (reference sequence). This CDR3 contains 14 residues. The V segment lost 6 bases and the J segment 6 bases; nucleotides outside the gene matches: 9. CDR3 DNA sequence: TGCAGTGCCCCAAGGGCGGGGGGGACCAATGAGCAGTTCTTC. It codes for CSAPRAGGTNEQFF.

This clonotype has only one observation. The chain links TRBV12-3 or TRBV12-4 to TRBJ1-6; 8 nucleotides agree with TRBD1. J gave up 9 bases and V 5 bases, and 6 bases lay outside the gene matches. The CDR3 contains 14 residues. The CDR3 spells CASSGRTGTSPLHF. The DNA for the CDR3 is TGTGCCAGCAGTGGGCGGACAGGGACTTCACCCCTCCACTTT.

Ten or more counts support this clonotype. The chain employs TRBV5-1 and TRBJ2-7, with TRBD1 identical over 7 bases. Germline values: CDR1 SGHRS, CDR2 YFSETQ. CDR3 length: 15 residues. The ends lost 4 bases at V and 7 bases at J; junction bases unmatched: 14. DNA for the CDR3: TGCGCCAGCAGCAGACAGGGTTTTCCCTTGGAGGAGCAGTACTTC. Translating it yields CASSRQGFPLEEQYF.

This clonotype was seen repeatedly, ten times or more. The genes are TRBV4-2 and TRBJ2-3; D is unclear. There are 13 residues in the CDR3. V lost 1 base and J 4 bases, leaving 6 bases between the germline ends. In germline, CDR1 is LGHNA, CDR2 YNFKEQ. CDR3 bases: TGTGCCAGCAGCCAAGGGCAGTCAGATACGCAGTATTTT. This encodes CASSQGQSDTQYF.

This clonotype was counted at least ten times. The CDR3 reads CASQPPGAANEQYF. DNA for the CDR3: TGTGCCAGCCAACCACCTGGGGCGGCTAACGAGCAGTACTTC. This sequence joins TRBV6-1 and TRBJ2-7, with D tentatively TRBD1 (5 bases). This CDR3 is 14 amino acids long. Germline V gene lookup returns CDR1 MNHNS and CDR2 SASEGT. V lost 8 bases to trimming and J lost 5 bases, with 19 bases between them.

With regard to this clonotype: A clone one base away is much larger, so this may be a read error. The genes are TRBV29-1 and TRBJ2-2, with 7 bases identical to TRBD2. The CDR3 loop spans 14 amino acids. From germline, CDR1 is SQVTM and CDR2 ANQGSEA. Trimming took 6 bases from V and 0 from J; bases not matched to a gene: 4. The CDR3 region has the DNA TGCAGCGTGGGAGGGACGGCGAACACCGGGGAGCTGTTTTTT. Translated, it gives CSVGGTANTGELFF.

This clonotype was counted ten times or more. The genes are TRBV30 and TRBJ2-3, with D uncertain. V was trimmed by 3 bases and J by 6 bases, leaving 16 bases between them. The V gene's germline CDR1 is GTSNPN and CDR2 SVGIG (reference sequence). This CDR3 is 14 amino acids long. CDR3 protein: CAWRPPGPQDTQYF. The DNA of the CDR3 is TGTGCCTGGAGGCCCCCCGGACCACAGGATACGCAGTATTTT.

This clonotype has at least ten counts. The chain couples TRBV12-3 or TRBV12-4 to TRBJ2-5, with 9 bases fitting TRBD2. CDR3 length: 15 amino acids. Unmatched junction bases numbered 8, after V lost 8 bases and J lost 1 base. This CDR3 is CASSPSGAFQETQYF. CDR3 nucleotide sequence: TGTGCCAGCTCCCCTAGCGGGGCATTCCAAGAGACCCAGTACTTC.